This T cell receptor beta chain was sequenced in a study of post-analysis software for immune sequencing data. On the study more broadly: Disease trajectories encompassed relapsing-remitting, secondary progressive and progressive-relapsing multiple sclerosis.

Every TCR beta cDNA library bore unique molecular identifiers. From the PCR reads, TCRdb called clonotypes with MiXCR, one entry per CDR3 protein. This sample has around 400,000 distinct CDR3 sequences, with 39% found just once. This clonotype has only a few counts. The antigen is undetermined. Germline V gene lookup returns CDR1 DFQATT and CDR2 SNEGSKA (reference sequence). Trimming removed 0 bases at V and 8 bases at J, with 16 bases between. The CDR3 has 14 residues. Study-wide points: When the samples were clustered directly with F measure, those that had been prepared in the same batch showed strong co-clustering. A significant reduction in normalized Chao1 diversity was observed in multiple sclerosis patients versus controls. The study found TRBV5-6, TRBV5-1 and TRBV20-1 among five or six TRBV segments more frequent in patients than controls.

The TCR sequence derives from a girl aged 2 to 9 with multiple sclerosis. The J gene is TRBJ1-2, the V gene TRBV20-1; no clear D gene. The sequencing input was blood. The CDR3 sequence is CSARDYLSMGGYTF. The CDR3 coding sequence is TGCAGTGCTAGAGATTATCTTTCAATGGGGGGCTACACCTTC.